This T cell receptor beta chain was profiled in a study of cytomegalovirus exposure and HLA in healthy donors. V lost 4 bases and J 3 bases, leaving 9 bases between the germline ends. There are 13 residues in the CDR3. The germline CDR1 and CDR2 sequences are MGHDK and SYGVNS. Both 60 Vbeta primers and 13 Jbeta primers went into the PCR. The data were produced by immunoSEQ multiplex PCR, yet TCRdb's version contains in-frame clones alone and is incomplete. The sample consists of more than 150,000 clones, about four fifths of them appearing once. The TCR sequence derives from a woman aged 30 to 39 in good health and CMV-seronegative. The sample was PBMCs. The rearrangement joins TRBV25-1 to TRBJ1-2, with D hard to call. The CDR3 sequence: CASSGSGDYGYTF. The CDR3 DNA reads as TGTGCCAGCAGTGGGTCAGGCGACTATGGCTACACCTTC.